A single sample is the source of the 20 T cell receptor beta chains below, sequenced in a study of Ad26.COV2.S vaccination and SARS-CoV-2 variants. Treatment specified: some 20 received Ad26.COV2.S at low or high dose, single or two shots; about 5 received placebo; per-sample allocation not given. Day 63 after the first injection of vaccine or placebo was the sampling time. Only in-frame clones appear in the TCRdb table, and some are missing; sequencing was by immunoSEQ multiplex PCR. The sample lists approximately 400,000 clones, 83% occurring once. The source was peripheral blood, collected in a trial of Ad26.COV2.S vaccine versus placebo. The receptors were gathered from a person between 18 and 65 years old who received the Ad26.COV2.S COVID-19 vaccine or a placebo.

V is TRBV27 and J is TRBJ1-1; D might be TRBD1 (6 bases). The CDR3 length is 13 residues. Germline V gives CDR1 MNHEY, CDR2 SMNVEV (reference sequence). Trimming left V 3 bases short and J 5 bases short, with 10 bases between. The CDR3 DNA reads TGTGCCAGCAGTTTCATAAGGGGGACTGAAGCTTTCTTT. Protein product: CASSFIRGTEAFF.

This chain connects TRBV25-1 to TRBJ1-6; D is ambiguous. Trimming removed 2 bases from V and 8 bases from J, with 7 bases in between. Germline V gene lookup returns CDR1 MGHDK and CDR2 SYGVNS. CDR3 length: 13 residues. The CDR3 spells CASSEDPHSPLHF. Written as DNA, the CDR3 is TGTGCCAGCAGTGAAGATCCCCATTCACCCCTCCACTTT.

The chain uses TRBV15 and TRBJ1-2; no clear D gene. Looked up from germline, CDR1 is LNHNV and CDR2 is YYDKDF (reference sequence). The CDR3 consists of 15 residues. V lost 0 bases and J 0 bases, leaving 8 bases between the germline ends. This CDR3 reads CATSRDVISNYGYTF. CDR3 nucleotides: TGTGCCACCAGCAGAGATGTGATTTCTAACTATGGCTACACCTTC.

The chain employs TRBV10-3 and TRBJ1-1; D unresolved. Germline CDR1 ENHRY, CDR2 SYGVKD. The CDR3 is 16 residues long. Trimming removed 2 bases from V and 0 bases from J, with 13 bases in between. CDR3 sequence reads: CAISEPRLEMNTEAFF. The CDR3 DNA reads as TGTGCCATCAGTGAGCCGAGACTTGAAATGAACACTGAAGCTTTCTTT.

This clone was seen just once. The chain is built from TRBV5-6 and TRBJ2-3; D uncertain. The CDR3 covers 15 residues. Germline V CDR1 and CDR2: SGHDT, YYEEEE. V lost 2 bases and J lost 1, with 11 bases in between. CDR3 sequence reads: CASSFNSLRTDTQYF. The CDR3 DNA reads as TGTGCCAGCAGCTTTAACAGCCTCCGCACAGATACGCAGTATTTT.

This clone was seen once. The chain joins TRBV7-2 to TRBJ1-2; the match to TRBD1 covers 10 bases. The CDR3 spans 15 residues. CDR1 is SGHTA and CDR2 is FQGNSA in the germline V gene. J lost 4 bases, V lost 5 bases, and 7 bases had no gene match. CDR3 in DNA: TGTGCCAGCAGCCACCGACAGGGGGCGGGCTATGGCTACACCTTC. This gives the protein CASSHRQGAGYGYTF.

This sequence joins TRBV19 and TRBJ2-7; D gene unclear. This CDR3 region has 14 residues. Germline V gene sequence: CDR1 LNHDA, CDR2 SQIVND (reference sequence). V dropped 3 bases and J dropped 5 bases, with 14 bases sitting between them. CDR3 protein: CASSISLPTDEQYF. In DNA form, the CDR3 reads TGTGCCAGTAGTATTTCTCTCCCGACCGACGAGCAGTACTTC.

The chain combines TRBV27 with TRBJ1-1; D remains unclear. The V gene's germline CDR1 is MNHEY and CDR2 SMNVEV (reference sequence). V was trimmed by 4 bases and J by 2 bases, leaving 8 bases between them. The CDR3 sequence is 13 residues long. Written as DNA, the CDR3 is TGTGCCAGCAGTTCCTACCTAAACACTGAAGCTTTCTTT. Translated: CASSSYLNTEAFF.

The chain recombines TRBV14 with TRBJ2-6; 9 bases line up with TRBD1. CDR3 length: 15 residues. V gave up 6 bases and J gave up 4 bases; unmatched junction bases: 4. Germline V gives CDR1 SGHDN, CDR2 FVKESK. As DNA, the CDR3 is TGTGCCAGCAGGCGGACAGGGGCAGGGGCCAACGTCCTGACTTTC. The encoded protein is CASRRTGAGANVLTF.

The chain combines TRBV5-1 with TRBJ2-5; D is uncertain. CDR3 size: 13 residues. Germline CDR1 and CDR2: SGHRS and YFSETQ. V gave up 0 bases and J gave up 7 bases, with 10 bases separating them. Here the CDR3 DNA reads TGCGCCAGCAGCTTGGTAACGATGGGGACCCAGTACTTC. Translation: CASSLVTMGTQYF.

V usage is TRBV5-6 and J usage is TRBJ1-2; 8 bases map to TRBD1. This CDR3 comprises 16 residues. CDR1 and CDR2 from the germline V gene are SGHDT and YYEEEE. Trimming at V came to 4 bases and at J to 6 bases, leaving 14 bases not matched to a gene. For the CDR3, the DNA is TGTGCCAGCAGCCCGACGTTTGGACAGGGTAGCCATGGCTACACCTTC. It yields the protein CASSPTFGQGSHGYTF. Combining the CDR3 with reference TRBV5-6 and TRBJ1-2 gives the whole variable domain DAGVTQSPTHLIKTRGQQVTLRCSPKSGHDTVSWYQQALGQGPQFIFQYYEEEERQRGNFPDRFSGHQFPNYSSELNVNALLLGDSALYLCASSPTFGQGSHGYTFGSGTRLTVV.

The J gene is TRBJ1-4, the V gene TRBV7-9; D is unclear. The V and J ends lost 6 bases and 7 bases respectively, with 12 bases between them. CDR1 is SEHNR and CDR2 is FQNEAQ in the germline V gene (reference sequence). CDR3 size: 13 residues. The DNA for the CDR3 is TGTGCCAGCAGGGGGTCGGGAACTGAAAAACTGTTTTTT. It specifies CASRGSGTEKLFF.

In its sample, this clone was seen a few times. This CDR3 reads CASSSYNQPQHF. CDR3 DNA: TGTGCCAGCAGCTCCTACAATCAGCCCCAGCATTTT. The chain uses TRBV7-2 and TRBJ1-5; unclear D gene. Trimming shortened V by 4 bases and J by 3 bases, and 4 bases separated the two germline ends. Germline loops: CDR1 SGHTA, CDR2 FQGNSA. There are 12 residues in the CDR3.

This rearrangement joins TRBV6-6 to TRBJ2-7; 7 bases line up with TRBD1. Trimming took 2 bases from V and 0 from J; bases not matched to a gene: 1. Germline CDR1 MNHNY, CDR2 SVGAGI (reference sequence). This CDR3 contains 14 residues. CDR3 DNA: TGTGCCAGCAGTTACGACAGGGTCTCCTACGAGCAGTACTTC. Translation gives CASSYDRVSYEQYF.

The V gene is TRBV7-9, the J gene TRBJ1-1, with D unclear. V dropped 3 bases and J dropped 1 base, with 6 bases sitting between them. Germline V CDR1 and CDR2: SEHNR, FQNEAQ (reference sequence). The CDR3 is 13 residues long. CDR3 bases: TGTGCCAGCAGCTTCACACAGAACACTGAAGCTTTCTTT. It yields the protein CASSFTQNTEAFF.

This chain joins TRBV5-1 and TRBJ1-5, with D perhaps TRBD1 (6 bases). Per the germline V gene, CDR1 is SGHRS and CDR2 is YFSETQ. The CDR3 contains 13 residues. V dropped 4 bases and J dropped 5 bases, with 10 bases sitting between them. The CDR3 spells CASSPDRDQPQHF. In DNA, the CDR3 is TGCGCCAGCAGCCCGGACAGAGATCAGCCCCAGCATTTT.

CDR3 in DNA: TGCAGGGAGCGACCCACAGATACGCAGTATTTT. It yields the protein CRERPTDTQYF. The chain has TRBV20-1 and TRBJ2-3; D is unclear. Per germline, CDR1 DFQATT and CDR2 SNEGSKA (reference sequence). The CDR3 is made up of 11 amino acids.

The CDR3 DNA reads TGTGCCAGCAGTCTATATGGGGACCGTCAGGGGGGTTGGAAAGCTTTCTTT. Its protein product is CASSLYGDRQGGWKAFF. The rearrangement uses TRBV6-6 and TRBJ1-1; 7 nucleotides align to TRBD1. CDR1 is MNHNY, CDR2 SVGAGI, per germline (reference sequence). This CDR3 is built from 17 residues. Trimming took 5 bases from V and 9 from J; bases not matched to a gene: 21.

This clone occurred once. This chain links TRBV12-3 or TRBV12-4 with TRBJ1-1, with D tentatively TRBD1 (5 bases). The V gene lost 1 base and the J gene lost 11 bases, with 11 bases spanning the gap. CDR3 length: 12 amino acids. CDR3 in DNA: TGTGCCAGCAGTTTAGGGGGAGGGGTTGCTTTCTTT. It codes for CASSLGGGVAFF.

The V gene is TRBV4-1, the J gene TRBJ2-7, with D tentatively TRBD1 (5 bases). The CDR3 extends over 15 amino acids. Trimming removed 0 bases at V and 2 bases at J, with 11 bases between. Germline V gene data show CDR1 as MGHRA and CDR2 as YSYEKL. The CDR3 DNA follows: TGCGCCAGCAGCCAAGACAGGGTGCAGCCCTACGAGCAGTACTTC. Protein sequence: CASSQDRVQPYEQYF.